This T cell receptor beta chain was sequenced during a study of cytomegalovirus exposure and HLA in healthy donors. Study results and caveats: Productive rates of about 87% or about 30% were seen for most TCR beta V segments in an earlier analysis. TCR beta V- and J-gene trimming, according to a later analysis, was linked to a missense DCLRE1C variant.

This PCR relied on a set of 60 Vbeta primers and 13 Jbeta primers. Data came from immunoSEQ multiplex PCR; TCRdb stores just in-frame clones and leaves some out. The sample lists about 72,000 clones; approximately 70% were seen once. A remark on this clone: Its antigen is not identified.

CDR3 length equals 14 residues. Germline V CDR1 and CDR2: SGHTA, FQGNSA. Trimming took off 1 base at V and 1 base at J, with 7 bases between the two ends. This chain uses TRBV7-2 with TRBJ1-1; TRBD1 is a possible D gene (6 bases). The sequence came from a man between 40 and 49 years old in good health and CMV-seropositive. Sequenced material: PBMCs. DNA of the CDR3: TGTGCCAGCAGCTTAGGGGGACAGAACACTGAAGCTTTCTTT. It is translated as CASSLGGQNTEAFF. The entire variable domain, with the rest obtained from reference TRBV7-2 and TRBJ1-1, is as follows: GAGVSQSPSNKVTEKGKDVELRCDPISGHTALYWYRQSLGQGLEFLIYFQGNSAPDKSGLPSDRFSAERTGGSVSTLTIQRTQQEDSAVYLCASSLGGQNTEAFFGQGTRLTVV.